This T cell receptor beta chain derives from a study of blood T cell repertoires in COVID-19. Study as a whole: PBMCs, B-cell-depleted T cells, or T cells were the source of the cDNA or gDNA that made up the material.

Assay used: immunoSEQ multiplex PCR; TCRdb lists only in-frame clones, some missing. This table has under 300,000 clones, around 85% appearing once. The sequencing sample was made of peripheral blood. The sequence derives from a man between 60 and 70 years old with acute or convalescent COVID-19.

The CDR3 sequence is CASRKLADNEQFF. DNA of the CDR3: TGCGCCAGCAGAAAACTAGCGGACAATGAGCAGTTCTTC. The chain combines TRBV5-1 with TRBJ2-1; 8 positions agree with TRBD2. The CDR3 runs 13 residues. CDR1 and CDR2 (germline): SGHRS, YFSETQ. V shed 5 bases and J 5 bases; nucleotides not matched to a gene: 3.